This passage covers 2 T cell receptor beta chains from one sample sequenced in a study of cytotoxic CD8 clonotypes in ibrutinib-treated CLL. TCRdb keeps only in-frame clones here, not all; method: immunoSEQ multiplex PCR. In the table there are approximately 280,000 clones, roughly four fifths of which are singletons. Specimen: PBMCs, collected at disease progression, from a patient treated with ibrutinib. These receptors came from a human donor with chronic lymphocytic leukemia.

The genes are TRBV2 and TRBJ2-3, with TRBD2 as a possible D gene (5 bases). V was shortened by 8 bases and J by 1 base, with 10 bases between the two germline ends. CDR3 length: 13 amino acids. Germline CDR1 is SNHLY and CDR2 is FYNNEI. The DNA for the CDR3 is TGTGCCAGCCTTCGGCGGGGCACAGATACGCAGTATTTT. Its translation: CASLRRGTDTQYF.

CDR3 bases: TGCAGCGTTGAAGATGACCACCTACAGCAGTACTTC. Translating it yields CSVEDDHLQQYF. The chain recombines TRBV29-1 with TRBJ2-7; D gene uncertain. The germline CDR1 and CDR2 sequences are SQVTM and ANQGSEA. This CDR3 has 12 residues. The V end was cut by 0 bases, the J end by 8 bases, with 11 bases between.